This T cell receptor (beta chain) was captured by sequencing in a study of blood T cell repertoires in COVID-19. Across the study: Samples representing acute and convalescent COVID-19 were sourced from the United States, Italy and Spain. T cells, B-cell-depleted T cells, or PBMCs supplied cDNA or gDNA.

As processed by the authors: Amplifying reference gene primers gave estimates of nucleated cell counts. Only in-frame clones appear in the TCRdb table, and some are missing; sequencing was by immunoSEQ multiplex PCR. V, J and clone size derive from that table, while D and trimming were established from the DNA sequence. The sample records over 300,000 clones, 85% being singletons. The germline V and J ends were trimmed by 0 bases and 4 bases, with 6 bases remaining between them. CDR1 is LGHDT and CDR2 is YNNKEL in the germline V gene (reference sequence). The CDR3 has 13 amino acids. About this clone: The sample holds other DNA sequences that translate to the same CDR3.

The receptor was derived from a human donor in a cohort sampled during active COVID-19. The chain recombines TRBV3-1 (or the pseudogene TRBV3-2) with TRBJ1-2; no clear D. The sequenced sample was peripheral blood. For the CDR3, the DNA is TGTGCCAGCAGCCAAGAAGGAGGCTATGGCTACACCTTC. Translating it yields CASSQEGGYGYTF.